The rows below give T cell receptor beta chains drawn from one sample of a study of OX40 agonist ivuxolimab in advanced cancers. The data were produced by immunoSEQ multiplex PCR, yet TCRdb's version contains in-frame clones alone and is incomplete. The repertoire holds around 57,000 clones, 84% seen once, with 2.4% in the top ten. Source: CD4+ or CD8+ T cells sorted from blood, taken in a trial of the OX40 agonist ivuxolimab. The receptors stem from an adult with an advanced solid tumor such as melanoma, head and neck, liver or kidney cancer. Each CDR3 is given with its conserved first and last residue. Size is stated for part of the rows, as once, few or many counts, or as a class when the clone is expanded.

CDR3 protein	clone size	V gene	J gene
CASSEGRGRTYEQYF	-	TRBV6-1	TRBJ2-7
CASSPTGGSNQPQHF	-	TRBV11-2	TRBJ1-5
CASSLATGNTIYF	-	TRBV7-8	TRBJ1-3
CASSRQPSTDTQYF	-	TRBV14	TRBJ2-3
CASSMPNGPYEQYF	-	TRBV19	TRBJ2-7
CASSLDRGGVGEQYF	-	TRBV5-1	TRBJ2-7
CASSATQGAFHEQYF	-	TRBV6-1	TRBJ2-7
CASGGQGNTGELFF	-	TRBV2	TRBJ2-2
CASSLGLTVASGYTF	-	TRBV7-2	TRBJ1-2
CASMDGASNQPQHF	few	TRBV28	TRBJ1-5
CASSLGSSYNSPLHF	-	TRBV28	TRBJ1-6
CASSLARSYGYTF	-	TRBV7-2	TRBJ1-2
CASSTDGDRDGEQFF	-	TRBV11-3	TRBJ2-1
CASSPRRSYEQYF	-	TRBV18	-
CASSVQGDQPQHF	-	TRBV6-1	TRBJ1-5
CASSYPTNRGTEAFF	medium-sized	TRBV7-2	TRBJ1-1
CASSPRGSTSTDTQYF	-	TRBV5-4	TRBJ2-3
CASSEQGAAFNEKLFF	-	TRBV2	TRBJ1-4
CASSYQLGFNGGQYF	-	TRBV4-1	TRBJ2-7
CASSSAGGRYGYTF	-	TRBV7-8	TRBJ1-2
CASSRRGSPYYEQYF	-	TRBV11-1	TRBJ2-7
CASSYVEESPLHF	-	TRBV6-5	TRBJ1-6
CASSLTGENGYTF	-	TRBV6-4	TRBJ1-2
CASSPGPGGQYF	-	TRBV7-8	TRBJ2-5
CASSISTGQGLNEQYF	-	TRBV19	TRBJ2-7
CASSLGTSGGFEQFF	-	TRBV5-1	TRBJ2-1
CASSRAIAGNNEQFF	-	TRBV7-9	TRBJ2-1